This T cell receptor (beta chain) was recovered during a study of T cell changes during pregnancy in multiple sclerosis. Some clones are missing from TCRdb's copy, which holds only in-frame ones; the method was immunoSEQ multiplex PCR. The table lists 12,000 or so clones, about 88% of them singletons. Germline CDR1 MNHEY, CDR2 SVGAGI. J lost 7 bases, V lost 4 bases, and 5 bases had no gene match. The CDR3 consists of 13 residues. The sample was CD8+ T cells from peripheral blood mononuclear cells, taken in the second trimester of pregnancy. The TCR was taken from a female donor in good health, enrolled as a control in a pregnancy study. The chain recombines TRBV6-5 with TRBJ2-7; 9 bases align to TRBD2. CDR3 nucleotides: TGTGCCAGCAGTTTAGCGGGAGCTTTTGAGCAGTACTTC. Translated: CASSLAGAFEQYF.